This passage covers 29 T cell receptor beta chains from one sample sequenced in a study of cytomegalovirus exposure and HLA in healthy donors. The protocol was immunoSEQ multiplex PCR, while the TCRdb copy is restricted to in-frame clones and leaves out a portion. The sample lists approximately 140,000 clones, roughly nine tenths occurring once. Sequencing was performed on PBMCs. Receptor source: a man aged 18 to 30 in good health and CMV-seronegative.

The rearrangement uses TRBV28 and TRBJ2-1, with D possibly TRBD1 on 6 matching bases. Germline CDR1 and CDR2: MDHEN and SYDVKM. This CDR3 comprises 12 residues. V dropped 8 bases and J dropped 10 bases, with 15 bases sitting between them. The CDR3 sequence: CASCLPRGEQFF. In nucleotides, the CDR3 is TGTGCCAGCTGCCTCCCCAGGGGCGAGCAGTTCTTC.

The rearrangement uses TRBV19 and TRBJ2-2, with 10 bases aligning to TRBD1. Germline loops: CDR1 LNHDA, CDR2 SQIVND (reference sequence). V dropped 1 base and J dropped 3; count of bases not matched to a gene: 5. This CDR3 contains 17 residues. The CDR3 sequence: CASSIVLGQGYTGELFF. CDR3 nucleotides: TGTGCCAGTAGTATAGTGTTGGGACAGGGGTACACCGGGGAGCTGTTTTTT.

The CDR3 sequence is CASSFQGGEETQYF. CDR3 nucleotides: TGTGCCAGCAGCTTTCAAGGGGGCGAGGAGACCCAGTACTTC. The chain joins TRBV7-2 to TRBJ2-5; 7 bases match TRBD1. The trim removed 3 bases at V and 5 bases at J, leaving 6 bases unmatched. In germline, CDR1 is SGHTA, CDR2 FQGNSA. CDR3 size: 14 residues.

This rearrangement joins TRBV6-5 to TRBJ2-1; 12 bases line up with TRBD2. Looked up from germline, CDR1 is MNHEY and CDR2 is SVGAGI. J gave up 9 bases and V 6 bases, and 6 bases lay outside the gene matches. The CDR3 runs to 14 residues. The CDR3 DNA reads TGTGCCAGCAGATCCACTAGCGGGGGGTTTGAGCAGTTCTTC. This translates into CASRSTSGGFEQFF.

Only a few counts were recorded for this clone. Other DNA sequences from this sample encode an identical CDR3 as well. V and J are TRBV6-1 and TRBJ2-7; 7 nucleotides agree with TRBD1. Germline V gene sequence: CDR1 MNHNS, CDR2 SASEGT. V shed 1 base and J 0 bases; nucleotides not matched to a gene: 3. The CDR3 totals 15 residues. The CDR3 region has the DNA TGTGCCAGCAGTGAAGGGGACAGTAGCTCCTACGAGCAGTACTTC. Residues: CASSEGDSSSYEQYF.

The chain links TRBV15 to TRBJ1-6; tentatively, D is TRBD1 (5 bases). Trimming left V 3 bases short and J 2 bases short, with 5 bases between. This CDR3 comprises 14 residues. CDR1 LNHNV and CDR2 YYDKDF come from the germline V gene (reference sequence). In DNA form, the CDR3 reads TGTGCCACCAGCAGGGACACCTATAATTCACCCCTCCACTTT. It specifies CATSRDTYNSPLHF.

This chain uses TRBV28 with TRBJ1-5, with 12 bases aligning to TRBD1. V trimming: 2 bases; J trimming: 11 bases; junction bases outside the gene matches: 22. Per germline, CDR1 MDHEN and CDR2 SYDVKM. CDR3 size: 20 residues. CDR3 sequence reads: CASSLGWGQGASKFSWSQHF. In DNA, the CDR3 is TGTGCCAGCAGTTTAGGTTGGGGACAGGGGGCGAGTAAATTTAGTTGGTCCCAGCATTTT.

The chain combines TRBV2 with TRBJ1-2, with a weak D call TRBD1 (5 bases). Germline V lookup: CDR1 SNHLY, CDR2 FYNNEI. Trimming removed 8 bases at V and 4 bases at J, with 11 bases between. CDR3 size: 12 residues. The CDR3 bases are TGTGCCAGCTGGGGACTACGCTATGGCTACACCTTC. As protein: CASWGLRYGYTF. Drawing the rest from reference TRBV2 and TRBJ1-2, the complete variable domain is EPEVTQTPSHQVTQMGQEVILRCVPISNHLYFYWYRQILGQKVEFLVSFYNNEISEKSEIFDDQFSVERPDGSNFTLKIRSTKLEDSAMYFCASWGLRYGYTFGSGTRLTVV.

The chain uses TRBV5-8 and TRBJ2-1, with TRBD1 as a possible D gene (6 bases). The germline CDR1 and CDR2 sequences are SGHTS and YDEGEE. The CDR3 loop spans 14 amino acids. V lost 1 base and J lost 3, with 8 bases in between. CDR3: CASSLKGVYNEQFF. CDR3 DNA: TGTGCCAGCAGCTTGAAGGGGGTCTACAATGAGCAGTTCTTC.

V gene TRBV6-6 combines with J gene TRBJ2-7, with 7 nucleotides matching TRBD1. Germline lookup yields CDR1 MNHNY and CDR2 SVGAGI (reference sequence). The CDR3 sequence is 15 residues long. Trimming at V came to 2 bases and at J to 2 bases, leaving 6 bases not matched to a gene. This CDR3 reads CASSYDRENTYEQYF. The DNA of the CDR3 is TGTGCCAGCAGTTACGACAGGGAAAACACCTACGAGCAGTACTTC.

This clone was seen only once. The chain has TRBV19 and TRBJ2-2; D is perhaps TRBD2 (7 bases). The CDR3 loop spans 17 amino acids. Trimming left V 6 bases short and J 5 bases short, with 22 bases between. Germline CDR1 LNHDA, CDR2 SQIVND (reference sequence). CDR3 sequence: CASSSGAGAYITGELFF. The CDR3 DNA sequence: TGTGCCAGTAGCTCCGGGGCGGGGGCCTATATTACCGGGGAGCTGTTTTTT.

This chain links TRBV7-8 with TRBJ2-3, with D possibly TRBD1 on 6 matching bases. The CDR3 length is 15 residues. The germline CDR1 and CDR2 sequences are SGHVS and FQNEAQ. V lost 6 bases, J lost 5 bases, and 18 bases lay in between. The CDR3: CASSPSGVRGDTQYF. The CDR3 DNA reads as TGTGCCAGCAGTCCTTCAGGGGTTCGGGGAGATACGCAGTATTTT. Full variable domain (missing parts from reference TRBV7-8 and TRBJ2-3): GAGVSQSPRYKVAKRGQDVALRCDPISGHVSLFWYQQALGQGPEFLTYFQNEAQLDKSGLPSDRFFAERPEGSVSTLKIQRTQQEDSAVYLCASSPSGVRGDTQYFGPGTRLTVL.

The V call is TRBV2, the J call TRBJ2-1; 8 bases line up with TRBD1. V shed 5 bases, J shed 1 base, and the junction held 7 bases outside the gene matches. There are 16 residues in the CDR3. The germline V gene encodes CDR1 SNHLY and CDR2 FYNNEI. Written as DNA, the CDR3 is TGTGCCAGCAGTCCCGGACAGGGCTATTCCTACAATGAGCAGTTCTTC. It translates to CASSPGQGYSYNEQFF.

The V gene is TRBV20-1, the J gene TRBJ2-5; TRBD2 aligns across 7 bases. J lost 10 bases, V lost 6 bases, and 8 bases had no gene match. The CDR3 runs 11 residues. Germline lookup yields CDR1 DFQATT and CDR2 SNEGSKA (reference sequence). The CDR3 spells CSAFVTSDQYF. The CDR3 DNA reads TGCAGTGCCTTCGTAACTAGCGACCAGTACTTC.

The CDR3 coding sequence is TGCGCCAGCAGCTTTAATAAGGACAGACCCTACGAGCAGTACTTC. Encoded protein: CASSFNKDRPYEQYF. The V and J genes are TRBV5-1 and TRBJ2-7; D is possibly TRBD1 (6 bases). V was shortened by 2 bases and J by 2 bases, with 14 bases between the two germline ends. Germline V gene lookup returns CDR1 SGHRS and CDR2 YFSETQ. The CDR3 runs to 15 residues.

The chain combines TRBV5-6 with TRBJ1-5, with a weak D call TRBD1 (6 bases). V lost 5 bases to trimming and J lost 5 bases, with 17 bases between them. The CDR3 is 15 amino acids. From germline, CDR1 is SGHDT and CDR2 YYEEEE. CDR3 amino acids: CASRPGQFPDQPQHF. In DNA, the CDR3 is TGTGCCAGCAGACCAGGACAGTTCCCCGATCAGCCCCAGCATTTT.

The chain couples TRBV9 to TRBJ2-6; 9 positions agree with TRBD1. The germline CDR1 and CDR2 sequences are SGDLS and YYNGEE. The CDR3 loop spans 20 amino acids. V gave up 2 bases and J gave up 2 bases; unmatched junction bases: 14. The CDR3 is CASSVAWGQGGYPGANVLTF. CDR3 DNA: TGTGCCAGCAGCGTTGCCTGGGGACAGGGAGGTTATCCTGGGGCCAACGTCCTGACTTTC.

The genes are TRBV9 and TRBJ2-5; unclear D gene. CDR3 length equals 14 residues. The ends were cut back, 0 bases at V and 5 bases at J, with 11 bases in the middle. Germline V gene lookup returns CDR1 SGDLS and CDR2 YYNGEE. CDR3 DNA sequence: TGTGCCAGCAGCGTAGAAATTACTGGTGAGACCCAGTACTTC. It encodes CASSVEITGETQYF. Complete variable domain (other parts from reference TRBV9 and TRBJ2-5): DSGVTQTPKHLITATGQRVTLRCSPRSGDLSVYWYQQSLDQGLQFLIQYYNGEERAKGNILERFSAQQFPDLHSELNLSSLELGDSALYFCASSVEITGETQYFGPGTRLLVL.

There are a few counts of this clone. The rearrangement links TRBV7-9 to TRBJ1-2, with D possibly matching TRBD1 (6 bases). CDR3 length: 16 residues. Germline CDR1 SEHNR, CDR2 FQNEAQ (reference sequence). V lost 1 base and J lost 0, with 12 bases in between. CDR3 residues: CASSLGSRDTNYGYTF. Written as DNA, the CDR3 is TGTGCCAGCAGCTTAGGGAGTAGGGACACTAACTATGGCTACACCTTC.

The rearrangement joins TRBV12-2 to TRBJ1-1. TRBV12-2 constitutes a pseudogene. This CDR3 has 15 residues. The CDR3 region has the DNA TGTGCAAGTCGCTTAGGGGAGAGGGGAGGCACTGAAGCTTTCTTT. Translating it yields CASRLGERGGTEAFF.

The chain employs TRBV28 and TRBJ1-2; 11 bases match TRBD1. V shed 5 bases, J shed 4 bases, and the junction held 3 bases outside the gene matches. CDR3 size: 14 residues. Germline assignment: CDR1 MDHEN and CDR2 SYDVKM. The CDR3 is CASSPGTGGYGYTF. DNA of the CDR3: TGTGCCAGCAGTCCCGGGACAGGGGGCTATGGCTACACCTTC.

This rearrangement joins TRBV2 to TRBJ2-2, with 8 nucleotides matching TRBD1. V lost 1 base and J lost 5; bases outside the gene matches: 6. CDR1 is SNHLY, CDR2 FYNNEI, per germline. The CDR3 loop spans 16 amino acids. The CDR3 spells CASSEEYRGRTGELFF. CDR3 DNA sequence: TGTGCCAGCAGTGAAGAGTACAGGGGGAGAACCGGGGAGCTGTTTTTT.

The V gene is TRBV2, the J gene TRBJ2-7; D possibly corresponds to TRBD1 (5 bases). The CDR3 consists of 13 residues. Trimming took 7 bases from V and 1 from J, leaving 11 bases between them. Germline V gene sequence: CDR1 SNHLY, CDR2 FYNNEI. This CDR3 is CASKIRQSYEQYF. The CDR3 bases are TGTGCCAGCAAGATCAGACAGTCCTACGAGCAGTACTTC.

The chain combines TRBV5-4 with TRBJ2-3; 10 nucleotides align to TRBD2. The CDR3 consists of 16 residues. J gave up 5 bases and V 4 bases, and 10 bases lay outside the gene matches. CDR1 and CDR2 (germline): SGHNT, YYREEE (reference sequence). As DNA, the CDR3 is TGTGCCAGCAGCATATCTTATAGCGGGGGGCTAGATACGCAGTATTTT. Protein sequence: CASSISYSGGLDTQYF.

The chain joins TRBV2 to TRBJ2-7; D possibly corresponds to TRBD1 (6 bases). Deletions cut 6 bases from V and 4 bases from J, with 10 bases between. Germline V CDR1 and CDR2: SNHLY, FYNNEI. The CDR3 length is 12 residues. This CDR3 is CASRDGQYEQYF. CDR3 DNA: TGTGCCAGCAGAGACGGACAGTACGAGCAGTACTTC.

A few counts support this clone. This sequence joins TRBV11-2 and TRBJ2-2; TRBD2 is a possible D gene (6 bases). The V end was cut by 5 bases, the J end by 5 bases, with 15 bases between. Germline CDR1 is SGHAT and CDR2 is FQNNGV. This CDR3 has 15 amino acids. CDR3 residues: CASSLDRGGTGELFF. The CDR3 DNA sequence: TGTGCCAGCAGCCTGGATCGGGGAGGTACCGGGGAGCTGTTTTTT.

This sequence joins TRBV12-5 and TRBJ2-3, with D hard to call. Trimming removed 1 base from V and 0 bases from J, with 11 bases in between. CDR1 and CDR2 (germline): LGHNT, FRNRAP. The CDR3 covers 16 residues. The DNA for the CDR3 is TGTGCTAGTGGTTTGGGGCTGAGCGATAGCACAGATACGCAGTATTTT. Its translation is CASGLGLSDSTDTQYF.

The chain is built from TRBV10-3 and TRBJ2-3; D might be TRBD1 (6 bases). CDR3 length: 15 residues. Trimming pared 7 bases from V and 5 bases from J, leaving 19 bases between. CDR1 ENHRY and CDR2 SYGVKD come from the germline V gene. CDR3 sequence: CAIKVQGRGGDTQYF. Written as DNA, the CDR3 is TGTGCCATCAAGGTACAAGGGAGAGGGGGAGATACGCAGTATTTT.

This clone occurred once. The V and J genes are TRBV5-5 and TRBJ1-4; 7 bases fit TRBD1. CDR1 SGHKS and CDR2 YYEKEE come from the germline V gene (reference sequence). The trim removed 6 bases at V and 6 bases at J, leaving 8 bases unmatched. This CDR3 has 14 residues. The CDR3 nucleotides are TGTGCCAGCAACTACTGGGACAGCGATGAAAAACTGTTTTTT. Translation gives CASNYWDSDEKLFF.